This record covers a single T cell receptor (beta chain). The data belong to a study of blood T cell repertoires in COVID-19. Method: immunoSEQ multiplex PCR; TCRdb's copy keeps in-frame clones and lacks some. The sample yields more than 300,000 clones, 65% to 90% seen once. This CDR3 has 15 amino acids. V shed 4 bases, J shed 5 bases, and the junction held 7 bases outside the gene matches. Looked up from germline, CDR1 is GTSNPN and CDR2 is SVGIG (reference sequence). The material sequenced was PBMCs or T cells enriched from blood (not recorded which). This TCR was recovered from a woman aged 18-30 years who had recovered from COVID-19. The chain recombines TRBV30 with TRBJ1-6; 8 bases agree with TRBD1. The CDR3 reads CAWTNRDRNNSPLHF. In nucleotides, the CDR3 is TGTGCCTGGACCAACCGGGACAGGAATAATTCACCCCTCCACTTT.